Following are 6 T cell receptor beta chains from one sample sequenced in a study of T cell repertoires in cytomegalovirus infection. Via MiXCR, TCRdb re-called the reads, giving one row per CDR3 protein. The repertoire includes almost 300,000 distinct CDR3 sequences, around 9.1% of them detected once, and around 2.5% sits in the top ten. Specimen: PBMCs. The receptors were gathered from a human donor in good health (CMV status not recorded). Some clones in this sample may be carry-over from other donors' samples.

This sequence joins TRBV20-1 and TRBJ2-7; TRBD1 matches at 7 bases. CDR1 is DFQATT and CDR2 is SNEGSKA in the germline V gene (reference sequence). There are 14 residues in the CDR3. V lost 4 bases and J lost 0; bases outside the gene matches: 6. The chain's CDR3 is CSAKGQFLSYEQYV. CDR3 nucleotides: TGCAGTGCTAAGGGACAGTTTCTCTCCTACGAGCAGTACGTC.

This clonotype was found many times. The rearrangement uses TRBV7-8 and TRBJ1-5, with D possibly being TRBD1 (5 bases). This CDR3 spans 14 amino acids. Deletions cut 1 base from V and 5 bases from J, with 9 bases between. The germline gives CDR1 SGHVS, CDR2 FQNEAQ. CDR3 loop: CASSLGVGDQPQHF. DNA of the CDR3: TGTGCCAGCAGCTTAGGTGTAGGGGATCAGCCCCAGCATTTT.

This clonotype appeared a few times. The CDR3 is CSVEGDTGVYNEQFF. The CDR3, as DNA: TGCAGCGTTGAGGGGGACACGGGAGTCTACAATGAGCAGTTCTTC. The chain uses TRBV29-1 and TRBJ2-1; D tentatively fits TRBD1 or TRBD2 (6 bases each). The CDR3 is 15 amino acids. CDR1 is SQVTM and CDR2 is ANQGSEA in the germline V gene. V was trimmed by 3 bases and J by 3 bases, leaving 15 bases between them.

This clonotype came up many times. The rearrangement joins TRBV5-5 to TRBJ2-5; D is perhaps TRBD2 (7 bases). Trimming stripped 5 bases from V and 5 bases from J, with 19 bases between. Germline assignment: CDR1 SGHKS and CDR2 YYEKEE (reference sequence). The CDR3 length is 15 residues. The CDR3 nucleotides are TGTGCCAGCAGTTCGCGGGGGCTCATCAGGGAGACCCAGTACTTC. Its protein is CASSSRGLIRETQYF. The whole variable domain, filled in from reference TRBV5-5 and TRBJ2-5, reads DAGVTQSPTHLIKTRGQQVTLRCSPISGHKSVSWYQQVLGQGPQFIFQYYEKEERGRGNFPDRFSARQFPNYSSELNVNALLLGDSALYLCASSSRGLIRETQYFGPGTRLLVL.

Of note for this clonotype: A read error may explain this, as a much larger clone is one base away. Lacking the conserved final phenylalanine or tryptophan, this CDR3 likely reflects a read error. CDR3 DNA: TGTGCCAGCAGCCAAGATGTAGGGGGGGCATCCGAGCAGTACTAC. It encodes CASSQDVGGASEQYY. The gene calls are TRBV4-2 and TRBJ2-7; D may be TRBD2 (7 bases). Germline CDR1 reads LGHNA; CDR2 reads YNFKEQ. Trimming stripped 0 bases from V and 6 bases from J, with 15 bases between. This CDR3 spans 15 amino acids.

The genes are TRBV11-1 and TRBJ2-3, with D perhaps assigned TRBD1 or TRBD2 (7 bases each). V shed 1 base and J shed 4 bases, with 12 bases lying between them. The CDR3 spans 15 residues. Per germline, CDR1 SGHAT and CDR2 FQDESV (reference sequence). The CDR3 here is CASSLEGRGPDTQYF. CDR3 coding DNA: TGTGCCAGCAGCTTAGAAGGGAGGGGGCCAGATACGCAGTATTTT.